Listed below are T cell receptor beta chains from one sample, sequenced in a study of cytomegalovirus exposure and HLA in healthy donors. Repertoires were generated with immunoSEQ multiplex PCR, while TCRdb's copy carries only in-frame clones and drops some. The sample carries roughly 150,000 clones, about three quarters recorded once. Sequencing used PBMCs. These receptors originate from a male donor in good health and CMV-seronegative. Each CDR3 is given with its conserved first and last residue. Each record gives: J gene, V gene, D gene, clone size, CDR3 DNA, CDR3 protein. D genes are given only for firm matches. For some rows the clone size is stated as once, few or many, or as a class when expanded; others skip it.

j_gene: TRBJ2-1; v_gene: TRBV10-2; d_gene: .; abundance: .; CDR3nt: TGCGCCAGCAGTGAGGGAGGCTTCGCGCGGCCCGGCTCCTACAATGAGCAGTTCTTC; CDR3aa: CASSEGGFARPGSYNEQFF
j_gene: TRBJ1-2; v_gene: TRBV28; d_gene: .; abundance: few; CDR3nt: TGTGCCAGCAGTCGCGATCCCTATGGTTACACCTTC; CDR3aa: CASSRDPYGYTF
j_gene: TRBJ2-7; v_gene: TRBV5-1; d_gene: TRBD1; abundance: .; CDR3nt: TGCGCCAGCAGCTTGGTACAGGGGGGAACCTACGAGCAGTACTTC; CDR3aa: CASSLVQGGTYEQYF
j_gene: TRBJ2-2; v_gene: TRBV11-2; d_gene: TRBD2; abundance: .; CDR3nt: TGTGCCAGCAGCTTAGTCGCCCTAGCGGGGGGCGGGACCGGGGAGCTGTTTTTT; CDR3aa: CASSLVALAGGGTGELFF
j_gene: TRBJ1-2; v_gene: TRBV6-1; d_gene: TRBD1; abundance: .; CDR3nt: TGTGCCAGCAGTGAAGTACAGGGGAACTATGGCTACACCTTC; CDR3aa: CASSEVQGNYGYTF
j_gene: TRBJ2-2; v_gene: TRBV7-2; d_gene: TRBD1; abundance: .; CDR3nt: TGTGCCAGCAGCCCATTCGGGACAGGGGTGAGCACCGGGGAGCTGTTTTTT; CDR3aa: CASSPFGTGVSTGELFF
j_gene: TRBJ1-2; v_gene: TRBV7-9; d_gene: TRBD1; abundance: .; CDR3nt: TGTGCCAGCAGCTTAGCCGGACAGGCCCAAGGCTACACCTTC; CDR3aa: CASSLAGQAQGYTF
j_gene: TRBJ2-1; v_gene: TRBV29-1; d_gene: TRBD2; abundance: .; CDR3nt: TGCAGCGTTGTAGTGGCTAGCGGGGGATACAATGAGCAGTTCTTC; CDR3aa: CSVVVASGGYNEQFF
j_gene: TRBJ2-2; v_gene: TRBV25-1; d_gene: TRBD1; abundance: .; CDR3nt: TGTGCCAGCAGTAACCCGGGACAGCACACCGGGGAGCTGTTTTTT; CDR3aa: CASSNPGQHTGELFF
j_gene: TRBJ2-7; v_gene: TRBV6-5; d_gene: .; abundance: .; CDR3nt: TGTGCCAGCAGTTACTCAACCTTCGACAGCTACGAGCAGTACTTC; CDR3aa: CASSYSTFDSYEQYF
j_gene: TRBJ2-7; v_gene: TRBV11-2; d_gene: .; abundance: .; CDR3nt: TGTGCCAGCAGCTTAGGGTGGCAGGCCTACGAGCAGTACTTC; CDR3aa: CASSLGWQAYEQYF
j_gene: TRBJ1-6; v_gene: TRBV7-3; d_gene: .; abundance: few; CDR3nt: TGTGCCAGCAGCTTCACCCCGGGGTCGCCCCTCCACTTT; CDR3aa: CASSFTPGSPLHF
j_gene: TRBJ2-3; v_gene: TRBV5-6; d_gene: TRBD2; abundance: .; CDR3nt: TGTGCCAGCAGCTTGGTATTCGGGGGGAGTAGCACAGATACGCAGTATTTT; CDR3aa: CASSLVFGGSSTDTQYF